The 21 T cell receptor beta chains in this list originate from one sample, sequenced in a study of tumor-infiltrating lymphocytes in primary liver carcinoma. Extraction of RNA together with DNA used about 18-31 mg of unsorted bulk tissue. TCR beta cDNA was reverse-transcribed from about 550 ng of total RNA. The reaction used a constant-region primer and ProtoScript II reverse transcriptase. TCR beta libraries came from three nested multiplex PCR rounds using slightly modified ARM-PCR. TRBV1-TRBV30 forward primers paired with a C-beta reverse primer drove the first two PCR rounds, approximately 11 cycles each. TCRdb re-called the multiplex PCR reads with MiXCR, one entry per CDR3 protein. There are around 100,000 distinct CDR3 sequences in the sample; about 70% occur only once, and around 12% lies in the top ten. The sample taken for sequencing was liver tumor tissue from sampling region 2. Subset in this sample: tumor region T2, inferior pole. The receptors originated from a woman aged 55 to 70 with primary liver carcinoma and hepatitis B virus infection.

Remarks on this clonotype: A junction end diverges from the germline sequence, so it may reflect a read error. The J gene is TRBJ1-6, the V gene TRBV24-1, with D perhaps matching TRBD1 (6 bases). This CDR3 has 16 amino acids. CDR1 KGHDR and CDR2 SFDVKD come from the germline V gene. The CDR3 loop reads CATSDLYNRDNSPLHF. The CDR3 DNA reads as TGTGCCACCAGTGATTTGTATAACAGGGATAATTCACCCCTACACTTT.

Comments on this clonotype: One junction end does not reproduce the germline sequence, and a read error may be involved. V and J are TRBV11-2 and TRBJ2-2, with D possibly TRBD2 on 6 matching bases. The CDR3 sequence is 17 residues long. Germline V CDR1 and CDR2: SGHAT, FQNNGV. The chain's CDR3 is CASSLVGGTRKTGELFF. The CDR3 bases are TGCGCCAGCAGCTTAGTGGGGGGAACGAGGAAGACCGGGGAGCTGTTTTTT.

The CDR3 bases are TGTGCCAGTCTGGGGACTAAGACCTACGAGCAGTACTTC. It codes for CASLGTKTYEQYF. J is TRBJ2-7 and V is TRBV28, with 7 positions matching TRBD2. The CDR3 is made up of 13 amino acids. V gave up 9 bases and J gave up 2 bases; unmatched junction bases: 7. Germline V gives CDR1 MDHEN, CDR2 SYDVKM.

CDR3 amino acids: CAGKGSAGEGTDTQYF. The CDR3 DNA is TGCGCCGGCAAGGGGTCAGCGGGAGAGGGCACAGATACGCAGTATTTT. This chain links TRBV4-1 with TRBJ2-3; 8 positions agree with TRBD2. Germline CDR1 MGHRA, CDR2 YSYEKL. V lost 11 bases and J lost 1; bases outside the gene matches: 14. The CDR3 consists of 16 residues.

This clonotype was seen a few times. This chain uses TRBV28 with TRBJ1-5, with 9 bases matching TRBD1. Trimming removed 5 bases from V and 7 bases from J; junction bases left unmatched: 12. The length of the CDR3 is 16 residues. Germline V lookup: CDR1 MDHEN, CDR2 SYDVKM. The CDR3 DNA reads as TGTGCCAGCAGTCCCTACAGGGGGCAACGAGGGCAGCCCCAGCATTTT. Encoded protein: CASSPYRGQRGQPQHF.

This clonotype was found a few times. With a much larger clone just one base away, this may be a read error. This chain links TRBV6-6 with TRBJ2-2, with 8 bases fitting TRBD1. The germline CDR1 and CDR2 sequences are MNHNY and SVGAGI (reference sequence). The CDR3 totals 17 residues. CDR3 loop: CASSRSTGVVDTGGLFF. The CDR3 region has the DNA TGTGCCAGCAGCCGATCGACAGGGGTAGTAGACACCGGGGGGCTGTTTTTT.

This clonotype showed up many times. The chain employs TRBV6-5 and TRBJ1-5; D perhaps matches TRBD1 (5 bases). Germline V lookup: CDR1 MNHEY, CDR2 SVGAGI. V lost 2 bases and J lost 6, with 8 bases in between. This CDR3 contains 13 residues. The CDR3 coding sequence is TGTGCCAGCAGTTACGCGGGGGGTCAGCCCCAGCATTTT. This codes for CASSYAGGQPQHF.

For this clonotype: The germline gene is not matched at one end of the junction; a read error may be the cause. V is TRBV11-1 and J is TRBJ1-1; the D gene is possibly TRBD1 (6 bases). CDR1 is SGHAT, CDR2 FQDESV, per germline (reference sequence). The length of the CDR3 is 13 residues. The CDR3 nucleotides read TGTGCCAGCAGCCCCGGGACAACCACTGAAGTTTTCTTT. Its translation: CASSPGTTTEVFF.

V is TRBV11-2 and J is TRBJ2-3; TRBD2 aligns across 10 bases. CDR3 length: 15 amino acids. The V and J ends lost 9 bases and 4 bases, in that order; junction bases with no gene match: 10. In germline, CDR1 is SGHAT, CDR2 FQNNGV. The CDR3 bases are TGTGCCAGGGGCCGTAGCGGGGGGCGAGCAGATACGCAGTATTTT. It yields the protein CARGRSGGRADTQYF.

A word on this clonotype: Since a much larger clone is just one base distant, this may be a read error. The V gene is TRBV6-1, the J gene TRBJ2-7, with D possibly being TRBD1 (6 bases). This CDR3 has 12 amino acids. Germline V gives CDR1 MNHNS, CDR2 SASEGT. V was pared by 10 bases and J by 2 bases, with 12 bases between. This CDR3 is CANRVIPYEQYF. The CDR3 bases are TGTGCCAACAGGGTAATCCCCTACGAGCAGTACTTC.

Worth noting for this clonotype: Without the conserved terminal phenylalanine or tryptophan, this CDR3 likely stems from a read error. The chain recombines TRBV29-1 with TRBJ2-5; TRBD2 matches 9 bases. The CDR3 sequence is 15 residues long. Germline V gives CDR1 SQVTM, CDR2 ANQGSEA. CDR3 nucleotides: TGCAGTGTTGAAATAGCGGGAGCCGCTCCAGAGACCCAGTACGTC. It is translated as CSVEIAGAAPETQYV.

Notes on this clonotype: A much larger clone lies a single base off, so this may be a read error. The genes are TRBV29-1 and TRBJ2-7; 7 bases align to TRBD1. V gave up 3 bases and J gave up 4 bases; unmatched junction bases: 9. Germline V gene data show CDR1 as SQVTM and CDR2 as ANQGSEA. This CDR3 has 14 amino acids. The CDR3 DNA is TGCAGCGTTGAGGGGACAGTCGACCCTTACGAGCAGTACTTC. It encodes CSVEGTVDPYEQYF.

This clonotype was counted at least ten times. The CDR3, as DNA: TGTGCCAGCAGTGCCGGTTTTAGAGGCACCGGGGAGCTGTTTTTT. Translation: CASSAGFRGTGELFF. This chain uses TRBV6-1 with TRBJ2-2, with unresolved D. Germline assignment: CDR1 MNHNS and CDR2 SASEGT. The CDR3 spans 15 residues. With 4 bases removed from V and 4 bases from J, the gap between germline ends came to 13 bases.

This clonotype was picked up many times. V is TRBV30 and J is TRBJ2-2, with 7 nucleotides matching TRBD2. This CDR3 has 14 residues. The germline V gene encodes CDR1 GTSNPN and CDR2 SVGIG (reference sequence). V was clipped by 2 bases and J by 6 bases; unmatched bases: 6. The CDR3: CAWSSGLAAGELFF. The CDR3 DNA reads as TGTGCCTGGAGTTCAGGGCTAGCGGCCGGGGAGCTGTTTTTT. The full variable domain, rest sourced from reference TRBV30 and TRBJ2-2, is SQTIHQWPATLVQPVGSPLSLECTVEGTSNPNLYWYRQAAGRGLQLLFYSVGIGQISSEVPQNLSASRPQDRQFILSSKKLLLSDSGFYLCAWSSGLAAGELFFGEGSRLTVL.

This rearrangement joins TRBV28 to TRBJ2-5, with D uncertain. This CDR3 has 14 amino acids. The V gene lost 4 bases and the J gene lost 1 base, with 10 bases spanning the gap. Per the germline V gene, CDR1 is MDHEN and CDR2 is SYDVKM. The CDR3 DNA is TGTGCCAGCAGTTCGGTTAACACCCAAGAGACCCAGTACTTC. Translation gives CASSSVNTQETQYF.

Comment on this clonotype: A read error is possible here, since a much larger clone lies one base away. The chain employs TRBV7-8 and TRBJ2-1; no reliable D call. The CDR3 is 13 amino acids. Germline loops: CDR1 SGHVS, CDR2 FQNEAQ. The CDR3 DNA reads as TGTGCCAGCAGCTTACCAAGAAACAATGAGCACTTCTTC. This codes for CASSLPRNNEHFF. Full variable domain (remainder filled in from reference TRBV7-8 and TRBJ2-1): GAGVSQSPRYKVAKRGQDVALRCDPISGHVSLFWYQQALGQGPEFLTYFQNEAQLDKSGLPSDRFFAERPEGSVSTLKIQRTQQEDSAVYLCASSLPRNNEHFFGPGTRLTVL.

About this clonotype: The junction departs from germline at one end; a sequencing error may be responsible. The CDR3 DNA sequence: TGCGCCAGCAGCTTAGGAACAGAAGGCAATTCACCCCTCCACTTT. Translation gives CASSLGTEGNSPLHF. The chain joins TRBV11-2 to TRBJ1-6; no definite D call. Germline CDR1 and CDR2: SGHAT and FQNNGV. CDR3 size: 15 residues.

The chain couples TRBV11-2 to TRBJ1-6; D may be TRBD1 (6 bases). The germline V gene has CDR1 SGHAT and CDR2 FQNNGV. The CDR3 runs 13 residues. Trimming shortened V by 11 bases and J by 19 bases, and 27 bases separated the two germline ends. This chain's CDR3 is CAGNLALDSPLHF. The CDR3 DNA follows: TGTGCCGGCAACTTAGCCCTGGACAGTCCGTTACACTTT. Drawing the rest from reference TRBV11-2 and TRBJ1-6, the complete variable domain is EAGVAQSPRYKIIEKRQSVAFWCNPISGHATLYWYQQILGQGPKLLIQFQNNGVVDDSQLPKDRFSAERLKGVDSTLKIQPAKLEDSAVYLCAGNLALDSPLHFGNGTRLTVT.

This clonotype was detected a few times. This chain uses TRBV28 with TRBJ1-2, with D tentatively TRBD1 (6 bases). CDR1 is MDHEN, CDR2 SYDVKM, per germline. CDR3 length: 14 amino acids. The CDR3 DNA is TGTGTCGGTTATGGAGGTACAGGGAGGAATGGCTACACCTTC. Its translation: CVGYGGTGRNGYTF.

V usage is TRBV28 and J usage is TRBJ2-7; D may be TRBD1 (6 bases). V shed 10 bases and J shed 3 bases, with 13 bases lying between them. The CDR3 totals 12 residues. Germline assignment: CDR1 MDHEN and CDR2 SYDVKM. The CDR3 spells CATQGQLYEQYF. CDR3 sequence (DNA): TGTGCCACGCAGGGGCAACTCTACGAGCAGTACTTC.

This clonotype was seen ten or more times. The rearrangement joins TRBV12-3 or TRBV12-4 to TRBJ2-3, with D perhaps TRBD2 (5 bases). V was shortened by 0 bases and J by 9 bases, with 13 bases between the two germline ends. CDR3 size: 14 residues. The CDR3: CASSLARRLRTQYF. The CDR3, as DNA: TGTGCCAGCAGTTTAGCGAGGAGGTTGAGGACGCAGTATTTT.